This TCR beta chain was identified in a study of control samples from healthy donors and cancer patients. Germline assignment: CDR1 LNHDA and CDR2 SQIVND (reference sequence). Trimming took off 2 bases at V and 0 bases at J, with 11 bases between the two ends. The CDR3 consists of 16 residues. TCRdb's table, derived via immunoSEQ multiplex PCR, lists solely in-frame clones and lacks some. The sample holds 75,000 to 90,000 clones, approximately 86% seen once. This clonotype was obtained from a man aged 25-45 years in good health. The sample was blood. The J gene is TRBJ1-5, the V gene TRBV19; D is undetermined. The CDR3 nucleotides read TGTGCCAGTAGTATAAGCACAACGTATAGCAATCAGCCCCAGCATTTT. Amino acids: CASSISTTYSNQPQHF.